The 22 T cell receptor beta chains presented below share a single source sample, sequenced in a study of blood T cell repertoires in COVID-19. Assay: immunoSEQ multiplex PCR; the TCRdb copy retains only in-frame clones and omits some. This sample carries some 220,000 clones, roughly 84% of them seen once, and the ten largest clones take more than 2.5%. Specimen: peripheral blood. These receptors all come from a woman in her thirties who had recovered from COVID-19.

The V and J genes are TRBV4-1 and TRBJ2-7; 8 nucleotides agree with TRBD1. This CDR3 is 15 amino acids long. CDR1 is MGHRA, CDR2 YSYEKL, per germline. V lost 4 bases and J lost 2; bases outside the gene matches: 7. The CDR3 is CASSLSGTGAYEQYF. The CDR3 DNA reads as TGCGCCAGCAGCCTCTCCGGGACAGGAGCCTACGAGCAGTACTTC.

The rearrangement links TRBV28 to TRBJ2-5; 7 positions agree with TRBD1. V lost 10 bases and J lost 4; bases outside the gene matches: 15. CDR3 size: 15 residues. Germline CDR1 reads MDHEN; CDR2 reads SYDVKM. CDR3 bases: TGTGCCACCAATGATGACACAGGGGTGTCAGAGACCCAGTACTTC. Protein sequence: CATNDDTGVSETQYF. Looking up the rest from reference TRBV28 and TRBJ2-5 gives the full variable domain: DVKVTQSSRYLVKRTGEKVFLECVQDMDHENMFWYRQDPGLGLRLIYFSYDVKMKEKGDIPEGYSVSREKKERFSLILESASTNQTSMYLCATNDDTGVSETQYFGPGTRLLVL.

CDR3 DNA sequence: TGTGCCAGCAGTGATGCCCGACGGGGGGAAGAGACCCAGTACTTC. Translated: CASSDARRGEETQYF. This sequence joins TRBV6-1 and TRBJ2-5; 7 bases fit TRBD2. The length of the CDR3 is 15 residues. CDR1 and CDR2 from the germline V gene are MNHNS and SASEGT. V was clipped by 3 bases and J by 3 bases; unmatched bases: 7.

The chain is built from TRBV25-1 and TRBJ1-2, with unresolved D. The germline V gene encodes CDR1 MGHDK and CDR2 SYGVNS. The V end lost 4 bases, the J end lost 8 bases, and 8 bases lay between the germline ends. The CDR3 is made up of 11 amino acids. CDR3 sequence reads: CASSGLGGYTF. The DNA for the CDR3 is TGTGCCAGCAGTGGGTTGGGCGGCTACACCTTC.

This clone was picked up a small number of times. This chain uses TRBV12-3 or TRBV12-4 with TRBJ2-7; D unclear. V gave up 1 base and J gave up 6 bases, with 7 bases separating them. This CDR3 region has 12 residues. In DNA form, the CDR3 reads TGTGCCAGCAGTTTAGGTCCTATCGAGCAGTACTTC. This sequence encodes CASSLGPIEQYF.

This chain uses TRBV28 with TRBJ2-6, with unresolved D. The ends were cut back, 4 bases at V and 0 bases at J, with 13 bases in the middle. CDR1 is MDHEN and CDR2 is SYDVKM in the germline V gene. This CDR3 is 17 amino acids long. The CDR3 reads CASSSILIRSGANVLTF. The CDR3 nucleotides read TGTGCCAGCAGTTCCATACTTATTCGCTCTGGGGCCAACGTCCTGACTTTC.

V gene TRBV6-1 combines with J gene TRBJ2-5, with TRBD2 matching over 9 bases. Per the germline V gene, CDR1 is MNHNS and CDR2 is SASEGT. The CDR3 contains 16 residues. The ends lost 4 bases at V and 1 base at J; junction bases unmatched: 7. The CDR3 is CASSVTLAGLQETQYF. CDR3 coding DNA: TGTGCCAGCAGTGTTACACTAGCGGGCCTCCAAGAGACCCAGTACTTC.

This sequence joins TRBV27 and TRBJ2-7; 8 nucleotides align to TRBD1. V dropped 6 bases and J dropped 0; count of bases not matched to a gene: 7. The CDR3 spans 15 residues. From germline, CDR1 is MNHEY and CDR2 SMNVEV (reference sequence). The CDR3 loop reads CASSTDRVSSYEQYF. CDR3 sequence (DNA): TGTGCCAGCAGCACGGACAGGGTGAGCTCCTACGAGCAGTACTTC.

J is TRBJ2-1 and V is TRBV5-4; 10 bases match TRBD2. Germline V gene sequence: CDR1 SGHNT, CDR2 YYREEE (reference sequence). CDR3 size: 15 residues. Trimming at V came to 4 bases and at J to 4 bases, leaving 5 bases not matched to a gene. The DNA of the CDR3 is TGTGCCAGCAGCCCGTCTAGCGGGAGTTACAATGAGCAGTTCTTC. Translation gives CASSPSSGSYNEQFF.

This chain uses TRBV5-1 with TRBJ2-1, with 10 bases fitting TRBD2. V was pared by 4 bases and J by 2 bases, with 6 bases of the junction left unmatched. CDR1 and CDR2 (germline): SGHRS, YFSETQ. The CDR3 is made up of 16 amino acids. The CDR3 is CASSTAGTSAYNEQFF. The CDR3 region has the DNA TGCGCCAGCAGCACGGCCGGGACTAGCGCCTACAATGAGCAGTTCTTC.

J is TRBJ1-6 and V is TRBV27; a possible D gene is TRBD1 (5 bases). Per the germline V gene, CDR1 is MNHEY and CDR2 is SMNVEV (reference sequence). Between the trimmed V and J ends, which lost 3 bases and 0 bases, there was a span of 12 bases. The CDR3 consists of 17 residues. CDR3 amino acids: CASSLGRGSSYNSPLHF. The CDR3, as DNA: TGTGCCAGCAGTTTGGGACGGGGGAGCTCCTATAATTCACCCCTCCACTTT.

V and J are TRBV7-9 and TRBJ2-2, with D hard to call. The germline V gene has CDR1 SEHNR and CDR2 FQNEAQ (reference sequence). V shed 5 bases and J shed 5 bases, with 6 bases lying between them. This CDR3 has 12 residues. This CDR3 reads CASSPPTGELFF. The CDR3 bases are TGTGCCAGCAGCCCCCCTACCGGGGAGCTGTTTTTT.

The CDR3 is CASSPRGQETQYF. In nucleotides, the CDR3 is TGTGCCAGCAGCCCCAGGGGGCAGGAGACCCAGTACTTC. The J gene is TRBJ2-5, the V gene TRBV5-4; 8 bases line up with TRBD1. There are 13 residues in the CDR3. Germline V gene lookup returns CDR1 SGHNT and CDR2 YYREEE (reference sequence). The V gene end was trimmed by 4 bases and the J gene end by 5 bases; junction bases not matched to a gene: 4. The full variable domain, with the rest looked up from reference TRBV5-4 and TRBJ2-5, is ETGVTQSPTHLIKTRGQQVTLRCSSQSGHNTVSWYQQALGQGPQFIFQYYREEENGRGNFPPRFSGLQFPNYSSELNVNALELDDSALYLCASSPRGQETQYFGPGTRLLVL.

The rearrangement links TRBV6-5 to TRBJ2-1; D is perhaps TRBD2 (5 bases). V dropped 0 bases and J dropped 3 bases, with 9 bases sitting between them. The germline gives CDR1 MNHEY, CDR2 SVGAGI. This CDR3 region has 15 residues. CDR3 DNA sequence: TGTGCCAGCAGTTACTCGAGGCGGGTCTACAATGAGCAGTTCTTC. This sequence encodes CASSYSRRVYNEQFF.

The chain joins TRBV7-3 to TRBJ2-1, with a tentative D call TRBD1 (5 bases). CDR1 is SGHTA, CDR2 FQGTGA, per germline. Trimming left V 1 base short and J 0 bases short, with 10 bases between. The CDR3 totals 16 residues. The chain's CDR3 is CASSLSGTGSYNEQFF. The DNA for the CDR3 is TGTGCCAGCAGCTTAAGCGGCACAGGCTCCTACAATGAGCAGTTCTTC.

The rearrangement uses TRBV27 and TRBJ2-5; D is possibly TRBD1 (6 bases). CDR1 MNHEY and CDR2 SMNVEV come from the germline V gene (reference sequence). Trimming stripped 6 bases from V and 5 bases from J, with 13 bases between. This CDR3 spans 13 amino acids. The CDR3 loop reads CASRKTGQETQYF. The DNA for the CDR3 is TGTGCCAGCAGGAAAACAGGGCAGGAGACCCAGTACTTC.

The J gene is TRBJ2-7, the V gene TRBV29-1; D perhaps matches TRBD1 (5 bases). CDR3 length equals 13 residues. V was pared by 3 bases and J by 5 bases, with 14 bases between. CDR1 is SQVTM and CDR2 is ANQGSEA in the germline V gene. As DNA, the CDR3 is TGCAGCGTTGACTACACCGCAGGGCACGAGCAGTACTTC. Its translation is CSVDYTAGHEQYF.

J is TRBJ2-1 and V is TRBV19; 9 bases line up with TRBD1. Germline V gives CDR1 LNHDA, CDR2 SQIVND (reference sequence). V was pared by 0 bases and J by 8 bases, with 14 bases of the junction left unmatched. The CDR3 is made up of 18 amino acids. The DNA for the CDR3 is TGTGCCAGTAGTATAGACCTAACCCGGGACAGGGATTACGATGAGCAGTTCTTC. Translation: CASSIDLTRDRDYDEQFF.

The rearrangement links TRBV28 to TRBJ2-2; D gene ambiguous. The CDR3 totals 13 residues. V lost 8 bases, J lost 0 bases, and 7 bases lay in between. Per the germline V gene, CDR1 is MDHEN and CDR2 is SYDVKM. In nucleotides, the CDR3 is TGTGCCAGCGGAACAGCGAACACCGGGGAGCTGTTTTTT. It specifies CASGTANTGELFF.

The gene calls are TRBV20-1 and TRBJ1-1, with D possibly TRBD1 on 5 matching bases. CDR3 length: 10 amino acids. CDR1 is DFQATT and CDR2 is SNEGSKA in the germline V gene (reference sequence). V lost 2 bases and J 8 bases, leaving 6 bases between the germline ends. CDR3 bases: TGCAGTGCTAGACGGACAGAAGCTTTCTTT. Protein product: CSARRTEAFF.

The V call is TRBV28, the J call TRBJ2-4, with TRBD2 identical over 7 bases. Germline values: CDR1 MDHEN, CDR2 SYDVKM. This CDR3 spans 15 amino acids. V was clipped by 5 bases and J by 4 bases; unmatched bases: 8. The CDR3 region has the DNA TGTGCCAGCAGTACACGGGCGGGGGTAAAAAACATTCAGTACTTC. Its translation: CASSTRAGVKNIQYF.

This sequence joins TRBV7-7 and TRBJ2-1; possible D gene TRBD2, 5 bases. The germline CDR1 and CDR2 sequences are SSHAT and FNYEAQ (reference sequence). CDR3 length: 17 residues. Trimming pared 2 bases from V and 2 bases from J, leaving 16 bases between. CDR3 nucleotide sequence: TGTGCCAGCAGCTTAATGCCGGGGTCGGGGACCTACAATGAGCAGTTCTTC. This sequence encodes CASSLMPGSGTYNEQFF. Filled out from reference TRBV7-7 and TRBJ2-1, the complete variable domain reads GAGVSQSPRYKVTKRGQDVTLRCDPISSHATLYWYQQALGQGPEFLTYFNYEAQPDKSGLPSDRFSAERPEGSISTLTIQRTEQRDSAMYRCASSLMPGSGTYNEQFFGPGTRLTVL.